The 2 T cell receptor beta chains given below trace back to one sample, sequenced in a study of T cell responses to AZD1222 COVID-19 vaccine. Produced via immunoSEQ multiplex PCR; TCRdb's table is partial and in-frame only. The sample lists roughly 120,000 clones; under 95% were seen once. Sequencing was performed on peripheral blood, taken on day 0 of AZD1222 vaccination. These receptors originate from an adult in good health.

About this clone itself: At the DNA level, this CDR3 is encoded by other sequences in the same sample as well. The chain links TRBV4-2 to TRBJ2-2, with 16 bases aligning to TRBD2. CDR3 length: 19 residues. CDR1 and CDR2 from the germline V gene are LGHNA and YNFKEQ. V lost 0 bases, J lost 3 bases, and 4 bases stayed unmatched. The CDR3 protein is CASSQEGLAGGQDTGELFF. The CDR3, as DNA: TGTGCCAGCAGCCAAGAGGGACTAGCGGGGGGGCAGGACACCGGGGAGCTGTTTTTT.

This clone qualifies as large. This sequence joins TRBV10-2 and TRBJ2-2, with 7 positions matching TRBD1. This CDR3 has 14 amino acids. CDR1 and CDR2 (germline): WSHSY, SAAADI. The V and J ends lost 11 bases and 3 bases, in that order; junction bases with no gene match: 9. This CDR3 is CAHTRGLDTGELFF. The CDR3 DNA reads TGCGCCCATACCAGGGGGTTGGACACCGGGGAGCTGTTTTTT.